The clone carrying this TCR beta chain came up once. The data belong to a study of blood T cell repertoires in COVID-19. Repertoires were generated with immunoSEQ multiplex PCR, while TCRdb's copy carries only in-frame clones and drops some. This sample has 85,000 to 120,000 clones, with under 90% found just once. The CDR3 has 13 residues. V dropped 6 bases and J dropped 1 base, with 9 bases sitting between them. The specimen sequenced was peripheral blood. This sequence was found in a woman aged 60-75 years with acute or convalescent COVID-19. The chain employs TRBV12-3 or TRBV12-4 and TRBJ1-1, with D perhaps TRBD1 (5 bases). The CDR3 DNA reads as TGTGCCAGCAGCCGGGACTGGAACACTGAAGCTTTCTTT. Amino acids: CASSRDWNTEAFF.